This is a list of T cell receptor beta chains from one sample in a study of cytomegalovirus exposure and HLA in healthy donors. The repertoire was sequenced with immunoSEQ multiplex PCR; TCRdb's copy has only in-frame clones and lacks some. This sample has about 150,000 clones, with 78% found just once. The sequenced material came from PBMCs. The receptors come from a middle-aged woman in good health and CMV-seronegative. CDR3s include the opening cysteine and the closing phenylalanine or tryptophan. Each record gives: J gene, V gene, CDR3 protein.

TRBJ1-2,TRBV28,CASSSAGTGLAYGYTF
TRBJ1-4,TRBV7-9,CASSARGANEEKLFF
TRBJ1-6,TRBV4-1,CASSQDRDVGRGAPLHF
TRBJ2-7,TRBV4-2,CASSQVTGREQYF
TRBJ1-1,TRBV4-1,CASSQGGVNTEAFF
TRBJ2-1,TRBV11-2,CASSRLAGPYNEQFF
TRBJ2-1,TRBV18,CASSPGQGYEQFF
TRBJ2-1,TRBV4-1,CASSQAAAGVSYNEQFF
TRBJ1-2,TRBV15,CATSRADGAEYGYTF
TRBJ1-2,TRBV5-5,CASSQGDYGYTF
TRBJ2-7,TRBV6-1,CASRPGTGREQYF
TRBJ1-2,TRBV5-5,CASSLEGRGGYTF
TRBJ2-3,TRBV5-1,CASSLDGRSTDTQYF
TRBJ1-5,TRBV29-1,CSVQQGWGQPQHF
TRBJ1-4,TRBV5-6,CASSSLRGRHTNEKLFF
TRBJ2-5,TRBV7-2,CASSLGLAGGQTQYF
TRBJ1-4,TRBV5-6,CASSFRAGATNEKLFF
TRBJ2-7,TRBV6-5,CASSSAGNQREQYF
TRBJ2-3,TRBV7-9,CASSLVYAATGGTDTQYF
TRBJ1-2,TRBV10-3,CAISESTGADYGYTF
TRBJ1-3,TRBV13,CASSYSGSGNTIYF
TRBJ1-6,TRBV5-6,CASSSVGRVYNSPLHF
TRBJ1-6,TRBV4-1,CASSPYPGQISSYNSPLHF